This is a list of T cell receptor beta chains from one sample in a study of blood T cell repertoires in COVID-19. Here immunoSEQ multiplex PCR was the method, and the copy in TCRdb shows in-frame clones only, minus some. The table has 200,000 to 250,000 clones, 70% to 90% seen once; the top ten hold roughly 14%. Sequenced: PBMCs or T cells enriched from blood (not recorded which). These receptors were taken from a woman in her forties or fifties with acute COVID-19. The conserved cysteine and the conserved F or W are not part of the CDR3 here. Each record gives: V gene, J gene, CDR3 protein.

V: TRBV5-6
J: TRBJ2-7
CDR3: ASSLWGKGGSYEQY

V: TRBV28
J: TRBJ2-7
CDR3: ASTTSGTSGPYEQY

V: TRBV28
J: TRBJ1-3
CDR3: ASSGYTTGGTRLWGNTIY

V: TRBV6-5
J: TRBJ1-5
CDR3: ASSSGQQNQPQH

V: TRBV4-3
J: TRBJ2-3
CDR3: ASSQDSGRTNTQY

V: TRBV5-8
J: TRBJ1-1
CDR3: ASSFQGQGTEAF

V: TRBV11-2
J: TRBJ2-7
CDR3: ASSLNPGSGEQY

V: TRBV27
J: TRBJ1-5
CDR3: ASSSPRQEDSNQPQH

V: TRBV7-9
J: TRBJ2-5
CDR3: ASSFTSGQETQY

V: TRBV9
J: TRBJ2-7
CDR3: ASSVVGGRRTGEGEQY

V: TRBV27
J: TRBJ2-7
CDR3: ASSLNIPGLG

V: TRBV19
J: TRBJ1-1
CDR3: ASREHTGLDTEAF

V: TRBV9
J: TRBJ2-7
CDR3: ASSPQIAGLYEQY

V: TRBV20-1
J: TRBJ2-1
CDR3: SALRGNEQF

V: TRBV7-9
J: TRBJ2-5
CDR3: ASNQGGETQY

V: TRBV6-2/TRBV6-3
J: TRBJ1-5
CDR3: ASSYNTGGGQPQH

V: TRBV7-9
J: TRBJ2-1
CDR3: ASSLAGQLNEQF

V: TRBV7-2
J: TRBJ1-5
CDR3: ASSLGSRSNQPQH

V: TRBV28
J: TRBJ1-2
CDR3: ASSPLAEQGVYGYT

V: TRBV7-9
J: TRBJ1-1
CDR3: ASSLGTSGSEAF

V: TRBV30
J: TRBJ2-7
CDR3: AWSVKEDGHPYEQY

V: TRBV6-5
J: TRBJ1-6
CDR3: ASSWTEYNSPLH